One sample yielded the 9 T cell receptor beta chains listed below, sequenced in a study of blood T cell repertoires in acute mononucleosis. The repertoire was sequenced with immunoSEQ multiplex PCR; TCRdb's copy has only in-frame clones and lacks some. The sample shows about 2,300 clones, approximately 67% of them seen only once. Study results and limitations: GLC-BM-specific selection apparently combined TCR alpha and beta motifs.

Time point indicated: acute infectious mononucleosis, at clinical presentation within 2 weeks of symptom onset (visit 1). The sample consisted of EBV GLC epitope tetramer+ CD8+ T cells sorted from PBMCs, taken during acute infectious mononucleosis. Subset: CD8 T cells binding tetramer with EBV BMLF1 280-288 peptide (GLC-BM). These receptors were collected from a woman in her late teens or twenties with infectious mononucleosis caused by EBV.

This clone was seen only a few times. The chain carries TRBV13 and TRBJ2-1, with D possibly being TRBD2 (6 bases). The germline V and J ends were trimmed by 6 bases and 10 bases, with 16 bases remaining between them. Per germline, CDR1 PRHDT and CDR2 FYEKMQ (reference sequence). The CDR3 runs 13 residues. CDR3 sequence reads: CASSWSSEGEQFF. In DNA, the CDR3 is TGTGCCAGCAGTTGGTCCTCGGAGGGGGAGCAGTTCTTC.

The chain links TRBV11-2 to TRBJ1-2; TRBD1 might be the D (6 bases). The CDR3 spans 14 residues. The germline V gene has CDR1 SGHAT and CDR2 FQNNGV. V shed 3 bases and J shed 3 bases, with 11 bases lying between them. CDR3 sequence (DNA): TGTGCCAGCAGCTTTGGGGCAGGGGACTATGGCTACACCTTC. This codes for CASSFGAGDYGYTF.

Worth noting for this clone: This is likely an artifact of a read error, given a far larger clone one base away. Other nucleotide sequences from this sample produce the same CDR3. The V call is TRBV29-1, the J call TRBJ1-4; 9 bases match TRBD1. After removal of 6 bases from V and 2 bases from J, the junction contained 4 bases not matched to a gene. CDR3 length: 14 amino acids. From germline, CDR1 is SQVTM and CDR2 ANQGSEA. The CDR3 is CSVGTGCTNEKLFF. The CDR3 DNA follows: TGCAGCGTGGGGACAGGGTGTACTAATGAAAAACTGTTTTTT.

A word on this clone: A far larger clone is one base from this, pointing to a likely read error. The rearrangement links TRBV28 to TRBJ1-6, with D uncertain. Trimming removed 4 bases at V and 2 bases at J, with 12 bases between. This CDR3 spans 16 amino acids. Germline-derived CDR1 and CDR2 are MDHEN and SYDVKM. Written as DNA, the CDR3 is TGTGCCAGCAGTTCAACCCCACCGGCCTATAATTCACCCCTCCACTTT. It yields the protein CASSSTPPAYNSPLHF.

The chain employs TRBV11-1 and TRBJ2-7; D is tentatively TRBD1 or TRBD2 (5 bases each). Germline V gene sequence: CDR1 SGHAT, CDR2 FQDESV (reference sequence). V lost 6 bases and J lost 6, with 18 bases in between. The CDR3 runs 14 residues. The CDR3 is CASSYAGTATEQYF. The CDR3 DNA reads TGTGCCAGCAGTTACGCCGGGACGGCAACCGAGCAGTACTTC.

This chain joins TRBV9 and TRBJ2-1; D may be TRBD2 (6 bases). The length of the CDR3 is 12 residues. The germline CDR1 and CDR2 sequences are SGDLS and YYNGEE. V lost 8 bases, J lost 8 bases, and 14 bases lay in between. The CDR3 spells CASSVGGDEQFF. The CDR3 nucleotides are TGTGCCAGTTCGGTGGGGGGAGATGAGCAGTTCTTC. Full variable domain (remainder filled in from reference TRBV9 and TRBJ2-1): DSGVTQTPKHLITATGQRVTLRCSPRSGDLSVYWYQQSLDQGLQFLIQYYNGEERAKGNILERFSAQQFPDLHSELNLSSLELGDSALYFCASSVGGDEQFFGPGTRLTVL.

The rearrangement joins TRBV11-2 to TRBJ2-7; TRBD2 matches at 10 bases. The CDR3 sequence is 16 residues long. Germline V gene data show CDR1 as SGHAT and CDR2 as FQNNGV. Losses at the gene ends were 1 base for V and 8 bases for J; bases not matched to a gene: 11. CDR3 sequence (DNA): TGTGCCAGCAGCTTAGCTCGGGTAGCGGGGGGAAACAAGCAGTACTTC. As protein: CASSLARVAGGNKQYF.

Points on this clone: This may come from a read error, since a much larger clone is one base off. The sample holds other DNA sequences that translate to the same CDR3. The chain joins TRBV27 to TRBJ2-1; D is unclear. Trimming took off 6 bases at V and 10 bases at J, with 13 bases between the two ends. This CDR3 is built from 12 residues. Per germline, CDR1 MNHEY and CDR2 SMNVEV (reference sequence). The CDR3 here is CASSVVGNEQFF. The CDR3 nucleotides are TGTGCCAGCAGCGTAGTGGGAAACGAGCAGTTCTTC.

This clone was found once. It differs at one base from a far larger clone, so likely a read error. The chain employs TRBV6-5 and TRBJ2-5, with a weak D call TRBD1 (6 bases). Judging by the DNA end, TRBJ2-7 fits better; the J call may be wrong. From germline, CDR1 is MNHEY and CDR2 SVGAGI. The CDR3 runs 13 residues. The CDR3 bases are TGTGGCATCAGTGATACGGACAGAAACGAGCAGTACTTC. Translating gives CGISDTDRNEQYF.